The clone carrying this T cell receptor beta chain has ten or more counts. The antigen is undetermined. Amplified regions were TCR beta CDR3 sequences from RNA transcripts. The primer set for the first-round RT-PCR of the TCR CDR3 was HTBI. TCRdb re-derived calls from the multiplex PCR reads in MiXCR, one entry per CDR3 protein. The sample records 500,000 to 800,000 distinct CDR3 sequences, roughly 15% being singletons. These data belong to a study of T cells in Graves' hyperthyroidism and ophthalmopathy. Study-wide findings and caveats: In the analysis, a 13 V-J model separated ophthalmopathy from stable hyperthyroidism. Most clonotypes expanded in the thyroid (above 0.001) were also present in blood. Ophthalmopathy prediction by the model preceded onset by a median about 6 months.

CDR1 is SGHAT and CDR2 is FQNNGV in the germline V gene. The CDR3 consists of 15 residues. V shed 6 bases and J shed 5 bases, with 19 bases lying between them. PBMCs were obtained from about 9 ml fresh peripheral blood. The chain recombines TRBV11-2 with TRBJ1-1; D gene ambiguous. The origin of this receptor is a woman aged 50 to 60 with Graves' ophthalmopathy. Input material: blood. The DNA of the CDR3 is TGTGCCAGCAGGGTAACGCGACGGGGTGGGACTGAAGCTTTCTTT. Amino acids: CASRVTRRGGTEAFF.